This TCR beta chain emerged from a study of blood T cell repertoires in COVID-19. Study in general: The United States, Italy and Spain were the sources of the acute and convalescent COVID-19 samples.

In the original processing: From reference gene primer amplification, estimates of nucleated cell counts were derived. Clones were read by immunoSEQ multiplex PCR, and TCRdb kept only the in-frame ones, dropping some. V and J calls and clone size follow that table, whereas D and trimming were derived from the DNA. The table shows 200,000 to 250,000 clones, with about 90% occurring only once. The study assigned cohorts using participant-reported clinical history. The specimen sequenced was PBMCs or T cells enriched from blood (not recorded which). The TCR sequence derives from a man between 25 and 39 years old who had recovered from COVID-19.

This CDR3 is CASSLGQMNTEAFF. In DNA form, the CDR3 reads TGTGCCAGCAGCCTGGGACAGATGAACACTGAAGCTTTCTTT. The chain carries TRBV6-2 or TRBV6-3 and TRBJ1-1; 7 bases are shared with TRBD1. J gave up 0 bases and V 6 bases, and 4 bases lay outside the gene matches. Per the germline V gene, CDR1 is MNHEY and CDR2 is SVGEGT. The CDR3 runs to 14 residues.